Below are 20 T cell receptor beta chains sequenced from a single sample in a study of T cells in Graves' hyperthyroidism and ophthalmopathy. Amplification yielded TCR beta CDR3 regions, with RNA transcripts as the source. With the HTBI primer set, the TCR CDR3 went through a first round of RT-PCR. A single record per CDR3 protein comes from TCRdb applying MiXCR to the multiplex PCR reads. The profile shows around 700,000 distinct CDR3 sequences, roughly a third of them singletons. Sample: blood. Receptors were obtained from a woman aged 40 to 50 with Graves' hyperthyroidism.

The chain links TRBV14 to TRBJ2-7; no definite D call. With 3 bases removed from V and 5 bases from J, the gap between germline ends came to 11 bases. This CDR3 contains 13 residues. The germline gives CDR1 SGHDN, CDR2 FVKESK. The CDR3 loop reads CASSHSGGHEQYF. In nucleotides, the CDR3 is TGTGCCAGCAGCCACTCGGGTGGCCACGAGCAGTACTTC.

The chain is built from TRBV7-2 and TRBJ2-3, with a weak D call TRBD2 (6 bases). Germline V lookup: CDR1 SGHTA, CDR2 FQGNSA. The CDR3 is 15 amino acids. Trimming cost V 5 bases and J 3 bases, with 15 bases left between them. The CDR3 DNA sequence: TGTGCCAGCAGCCATACTAGCTCTGAGACAGATACGCAGTATTTT. Protein product: CASSHTSSETDTQYF.

This clonotype was observed a handful of times. The V gene is TRBV19, the J gene TRBJ2-2; D unclear. Germline V gene data show CDR1 as LNHDA and CDR2 as SQIVND (reference sequence). This CDR3 is 12 amino acids long. V lost 2 bases and J lost 4, with 2 bases in between. This chain's CDR3 is CASSISTGELFF. The CDR3 DNA follows: TGTGCCAGTAGTATAAGCACCGGGGAGCTGTTTTTT.

This clonotype was seen repeatedly, ten times or more. The J gene is TRBJ2-5, the V gene TRBV9, with 10 bases identical to TRBD1. The CDR3 runs 16 residues. V lost 4 bases, J lost 3 bases, and 9 bases stayed unmatched. Germline V gives CDR1 SGDLS, CDR2 YYNGEE. The DNA of the CDR3 is TGTGCCAGCAGCTCGCGGACAGGGGGATTCGAAGAGACCCAGTACTTC. Protein: CASSSRTGGFEETQYF.

This clonotype appeared many times. CDR3 amino acids: CASSAQGALNYGYTF. The DNA for the CDR3 is TGTGCCAGCAGTGCGCAGGGGGCGCTTAACTATGGCTACACCTTC. The chain uses TRBV2 and TRBJ1-2; 8 positions agree with TRBD1. Germline V gene data show CDR1 as SNHLY and CDR2 as FYNNEI. This CDR3 is built from 15 residues. V dropped 4 bases and J dropped 1; count of bases not matched to a gene: 5.

This clonotype was observed a few times. The chain is built from TRBV12-3 or TRBV12-4 and TRBJ2-7; TRBD2 might be the D (6 bases). V lost 2 bases, J lost 0 bases, and 14 bases lay in between. This CDR3 is built from 16 residues. Written as DNA, the CDR3 is TGTGCCAGCAGTTTATACGGGGGTGGGGACTCCTACGAGCAGTACTTC. Translation gives CASSLYGGGDSYEQYF.

At least ten counts were recorded for this clonotype. This chain connects TRBV4-1 to TRBJ2-5; 16 bases match TRBD2. Germline values: CDR1 MGHRA, CDR2 YSYEKL. J gave up 4 bases and V 4 bases, and 6 bases lay outside the gene matches. The CDR3 is made up of 17 amino acids. The chain's CDR3 is CASSPGTSGRAPETQYF. In DNA, the CDR3 is TGCGCCAGCAGCCCTGGGACTAGCGGGAGGGCCCCAGAGACCCAGTACTTC.

This clonotype was observed a handful of times. This sequence joins TRBV2 and TRBJ2-2; D perhaps matches TRBD2 (6 bases). Germline V gene lookup returns CDR1 SNHLY and CDR2 FYNNEI. The CDR3 is made up of 20 amino acids. Trimming left V 2 bases short and J 8 bases short, with 30 bases between. CDR3 region: CASSEFSDTQAVDREGELFF. The CDR3 DNA reads as TGTGCCAGCAGTGAATTTTCAGACACGCAGGCGGTTGATCGGGAGGGGGAGCTGTTTTTT.

This chain uses TRBV6-6 with TRBJ1-1; the D gene is possibly TRBD1 (5 bases). In germline, CDR1 is MNHNY, CDR2 SVGAGI (reference sequence). This CDR3 is 17 amino acids long. V lost 2 bases and J lost 1, with 17 bases in between. CDR3 DNA: TGTGCCAGCAGTTACACTTACCAGGGATTGACGAACACTGAAGCTTTCTTT. This sequence encodes CASSYTYQGLTNTEAFF.

The chain is built from TRBV3-1 and TRBJ1-1; D not resolved. CDR1 is LGHDT, CDR2 YNNKEL, per germline (reference sequence). The CDR3 has 13 residues. With 10 bases removed from V and 0 bases from J, the gap between germline ends came to 12 bases. The CDR3 DNA reads TGTGCCACTATGACAAGCTTGAACACTGAAGCTTTCTTT. Its protein is CATMTSLNTEAFF.

This clonotype came up many times. This chain connects TRBV2 to TRBJ1-1, with unresolved D. Germline CDR1 and CDR2: SNHLY and FYNNEI. V was trimmed by 4 bases and J by 5 bases, leaving 11 bases between them. The CDR3 consists of 13 residues. The CDR3 nucleotides read TGTGCCAGCAGTGCGACTACGGGTACTGAAGCTTTCTTT. This sequence encodes CASSATTGTEAFF.

Concerning this clonotype itself: A far larger clone is only one base removed, so a read error is likely. Because the CDR3 is missing its conserved closing phenylalanine or tryptophan, this is likely a read error. V gene TRBV10-3 combines with J gene TRBJ1-2; no clear D gene. CDR3 length equals 13 residues. The germline V gene encodes CDR1 ENHRY and CDR2 SYGVKD. The CDR3: CASSSGTDYGYTL. The CDR3 DNA follows: TGTGCCAGCAGTTCCGGTACGGACTATGGCTACACCCTC.

The rearrangement uses TRBV12-3 or TRBV12-4 and TRBJ1-1; D ambiguous. CDR3 length: 15 amino acids. Between the trimmed V and J ends, which lost 4 bases and 3 bases, there was a span of 15 bases. In nucleotides, the CDR3 is TGTGCCAGCAGTTGGGTTGGGGATGAGGACACTGAAGCTTTCTTT. It specifies CASSWVGDEDTEAFF.

Points on this clonotype: At one of its ends the junction is not consistent with the germline gene, which may arise from a read error. V and J are TRBV12-3 or TRBV12-4 and TRBJ2-6, with D tentatively TRBD1 or TRBD2 (5 bases each). The CDR3 sequence is 15 residues long. The CDR3 bases are TGTGCCAGCAGCAGACCGGGGTCTGGGGCCAACGTCCCGACTTTC. Translated, it gives CASSRPGSGANVPTF.

V gene TRBV10-3 combines with J gene TRBJ1-2; D is perhaps TRBD1 (5 bases). Trimming removed 10 bases from V and 4 bases from J, with 22 bases in between. Germline V CDR1 and CDR2: ENHRY, SYGVKD. The CDR3 length is 15 residues. This CDR3 is CASTQTVGGSYGYTF. In nucleotides, the CDR3 is TGTGCCAGCACCCAAACGGTCGGGGGATCCTATGGCTACACCTTC.

The J gene is TRBJ2-7, the V gene TRBV4-1; no firm D call. CDR3 length: 13 residues. Trimming stripped 0 bases from V and 3 bases from J, with 6 bases between. Germline assignment: CDR1 MGHRA and CDR2 YSYEKL. The CDR3 DNA follows: TGCGCCAGCAGCCAAGAATTGGACTACGAGCAGTACTTC. Translated, it gives CASSQELDYEQYF.

As to this clonotype: Possible read error: a much larger clone is one base away. This sequence joins TRBV10-3 and TRBJ1-1; unclear D gene. Germline V gene sequence: CDR1 ENHRY, CDR2 SYGVKD. Deletions cut 4 bases from V and 4 bases from J, with 13 bases between. The CDR3 is made up of 14 amino acids. The CDR3 DNA is TGTGCCATCAGTGGATCCGACATGGGCACTGAAGCTTTCTTT. Its protein is CAISGSDMGTEAFF.

Concerning this clonotype itself: One base away lies a much larger clone, so this may be a sequencing read error. This chain links TRBV7-2 with TRBJ1-2; TRBD1 matches at 9 bases. The CDR3 totals 15 residues. V was clipped by 5 bases and J by 6 bases; unmatched bases: 10. CDR1 and CDR2 (germline): SGHTA, FQGNSA. The CDR3 region has the DNA TGTGCCAGCAGCCCCGGACAGGGGAAGATAGATGGCTACACCTTC. Encoded protein: CASSPGQGKIDGYTF.

On this clonotype itself: A clone one base away is much larger, so this may be a read error. The chain has TRBV20-1 and TRBJ2-7; D is unclear. Germline V gene sequence: CDR1 DFQATT, CDR2 SNEGSKA (reference sequence). CDR3 length: 12 amino acids. CDR3: CSAAQASYKQYF. The CDR3 nucleotides read TGCAGTGCGGCCCAGGCGTCCTACAAGCAGTACTTC.

This clonotype appeared many times. This chain uses TRBV10-3 with TRBJ1-5; D is undetermined. The germline CDR1 and CDR2 sequences are ENHRY and SYGVKD. This CDR3 region has 13 residues. Trimming pared 4 bases from V and 4 bases from J, leaving 8 bases between. The CDR3: CAISGRGNQPQHF. CDR3 nucleotides: TGTGCCATCAGTGGGCGCGGAAATCAGCCCCAGCATTTT.